This TCR beta chain appears in the sequencing data of a study of blood T cell repertoires in COVID-19. Whole-study context: PBMCs, B-cell-depleted T cells, or T cells provided the cDNA or gDNA that made up the material.

Trimming at V came to 7 bases and at J to 0 bases, leaving 3 bases not matched to a gene. Per the germline V gene, CDR1 is MDHEN and CDR2 is SYDVKM. The CDR3 has 16 residues. Participants were placed into cohorts based on the clinical history they reported. Two negative PCRs, clearance, or symptom resolution were required of recovered Cohort 3 donors. Some clones are missing from TCRdb's copy, which holds only in-frame ones; the method was immunoSEQ multiplex PCR. The sample has 110,000 to 150,000 clones; just over 85% are singletons. The origin of this receptor is a man aged 50 or older who had recovered from COVID-19. The specimen was PBMCs or T cells enriched from blood (not recorded which). The rearrangement uses TRBV28 and TRBJ1-6; the match to TRBD1 covers 10 bases. CDR3 protein: CASTRTGGSYNSPLHF. The DNA for the CDR3 is TGTGCCAGCACCCGGACAGGGGGCTCCTATAATTCACCCCTCCACTTT.